A single sample is the source of the 22 T cell receptor beta chains below, sequenced in a study of regulatory T cells in long-lasting Graves disease. Building of the TCR beta libraries involved iRepertoire HTBI primers and Arm-PCR of CDR3 regions. TCRdb independently ran MiXCR on the multiplex PCR reads; one entry per CDR3 protein. Among around 400,000 distinct CDR3 sequences, about 20% were seen once, and the ten largest hold about a quarter. Time point in this sample: persistent/refractory GD, antithyroid drugs over 5 years with positive TRAb. PBMCs provided the RNA from which the TCR library was made. The sample here was peripheral blood mononuclear cells (PBMCs), taken when the disease was refractory, from a patient treated with antithyroid drugs. Every receptor here comes from a female donor with Graves disease.

The CDR3 is CAWSVARSGNTIYF. CDR3 nucleotide sequence: TGTGCCTGGAGTGTGGCGCGCTCTGGAAACACCATATATTTT. The chain is built from TRBV30 and TRBJ1-3; D is undetermined. V gave up 0 bases and J gave up 0 bases, with 6 bases separating them. Germline V gene lookup returns CDR1 GTSNPN and CDR2 SVGIG (reference sequence). The CDR3 loop spans 14 amino acids. Full variable domain (outside the CDR3, taken from reference TRBV30 and TRBJ1-3): SQTIHQWPATLVQPVGSPLSLECTVEGTSNPNLYWYRQAAGRGLQLLFYSVGIGQISSEVPQNLSASRPQDRQFILSSKKLLLSDSGFYLCAWSVARSGNTIYFGEGSWLTVV.

This CDR3 reads CASSMAGAYYEQYF. In nucleotides, the CDR3 is TGTGCCAGTAGTATGGCGGGGGCGTACTACGAGCAGTACTTC. The V call is TRBV19, the J call TRBJ2-7; tentative D call: TRBD2 (7 bases). The CDR3 has 14 amino acids. Trimming took 3 bases from V and 3 from J, leaving 12 bases between them. In germline, CDR1 is LNHDA, CDR2 SQIVND (reference sequence).

In this sample, this clonotype turned up a few times. The V and J genes are TRBV7-9 and TRBJ2-5; D uncertain. V lost 4 bases to trimming and J lost 1 base, with 10 bases between them. This CDR3 has 14 amino acids. Germline V gene data show CDR1 as SEHNR and CDR2 as FQNEAQ (reference sequence). CDR3 sequence (DNA): TGTGCCAGCAGCTGGCAGACGGGCCAAGAGACCCAGTACTTC. Encoded protein: CASSWQTGQETQYF.

The CDR3: CASSLFPRNTEAFF. For the CDR3, the DNA is TGTGCCAGCAGTTTATTCCCCAGAAACACTGAAGCTTTCTTT. This chain uses TRBV27 with TRBJ1-1; D gene uncertain. V shed 1 base and J shed 2 bases, with 8 bases lying between them. The CDR3 consists of 14 residues. Germline CDR1 MNHEY, CDR2 SMNVEV (reference sequence).

This clonotype was seen a single time. This chain joins TRBV6-1 and TRBJ2-1; 12 bases agree with TRBD2. J gave up 8 bases and V 7 bases, and 6 bases lay outside the gene matches. The CDR3 is 14 residues long. Germline V gives CDR1 MNHNS, CDR2 SASEGT. CDR3 coding DNA: TGTGCCAGCAAAGGACTAGCGGGGTCCGATGAGCAGTTCTTC. Amino acid sequence: CASKGLAGSDEQFF.

In this sample, this clonotype turned up many times. The V call is TRBV27, the J call TRBJ2-7, with D possibly matching TRBD2 (6 bases). This CDR3 is 13 amino acids long. Trimming pared 7 bases from V and 1 base from J, leaving 11 bases between. The germline gives CDR1 MNHEY, CDR2 SMNVEV (reference sequence). Here the CDR3 DNA reads TGTGCCAGCATGGCGGGGCTTTCCTACGAGCAGTACTTC. Protein: CASMAGLSYEQYF.

This clonotype is judged medium-sized. The chain recombines TRBV5-1 with TRBJ2-7, with D perhaps matching TRBD2 (6 bases). Trimming left V 0 bases short and J 2 bases short, with 12 bases between. Germline values: CDR1 SGHRS, CDR2 YFSETQ. This CDR3 region has 15 residues. The CDR3 protein is CASSLDLAPTYEQYF. CDR3 bases: TGCGCCAGCAGCTTGGACCTAGCGCCAACCTACGAGCAGTACTTC.

Many counts were recorded for this clonotype. The rearrangement links TRBV6-5 to TRBJ2-5; no firm D call. In germline, CDR1 is MNHEY, CDR2 SVGAGI. V lost 1 base and J lost 5, with 11 bases in between. This CDR3 contains 14 residues. The chain's CDR3 is CASSYLGSGETQYF. CDR3 nucleotide sequence: TGTGCCAGCAGTTACTTAGGATCGGGTGAGACCCAGTACTTC.

In this sample, this clonotype turned up a few times. V gene TRBV6-6 combines with J gene TRBJ1-1, with D perhaps TRBD1 (6 bases). The CDR3 has 15 residues. Trimming pared 0 bases from V and 4 bases from J, leaving 12 bases between. In germline, CDR1 is MNHNY, CDR2 SVGAGI (reference sequence). CDR3 residues: CASSYSSSGVTEAFF. The CDR3 nucleotides are TGTGCCAGCAGTTACTCGAGTTCAGGGGTCACTGAAGCTTTCTTT.

J is TRBJ2-1 and V is TRBV18; 9 nucleotides line up with TRBD2. Trimming took 6 bases from V and 8 from J; bases not matched to a gene: 8. Looked up from germline, CDR1 is KGHSH and CDR2 is LQKENI. CDR3 size: 14 residues. The CDR3 sequence is CASSPPGLAHEQFF. In DNA form, the CDR3 reads TGTGCCAGCTCTCCTCCGGGACTAGCACATGAGCAGTTCTTC.

The table lists this clonotype with many counts. V is TRBV7-3 and J is TRBJ2-5; D unclear. CDR3 length equals 15 residues. V was clipped by 0 bases and J by 4 bases, with 12 bases between them. The V gene's germline CDR1 is SGHTA and CDR2 FQGTGA. The CDR3 nucleotides are TGTGCCAGCAGCTTAACGGGTTGGAACGGAGAGACCCAGTACTTC. Amino acids: CASSLTGWNGETQYF.

This chain connects TRBV6-2 or TRBV6-3 to TRBJ2-1; TRBD2 matches 12 bases. V trimming: 4 bases; J trimming: 5 bases; junction bases outside the gene matches: 3. The CDR3 covers 15 residues. Looked up from germline, CDR1 is MNHEY and CDR2 is SVGEGT. The CDR3 DNA reads TGTGCCAGCAGTTCGACTAGCGGGAGACACAATGAGCAGTTCTTC. Translated: CASSSTSGRHNEQFF.

This clonotype showed up just a few times. The chain couples TRBV2 to TRBJ2-6; D is perhaps TRBD1 (5 bases). The CDR3 extends over 16 amino acids. Deletions cut 7 bases from V and 1 base from J, with 14 bases between. Germline loops: CDR1 SNHLY, CDR2 FYNNEI. The CDR3 bases are TGTGCCAGCACTTTGGGGCAGAGATCTGGGGCCAACGTCCTGACTTTC. It yields the protein CASTLGQRSGANVLTF.

The chain has TRBV20-1 and TRBJ2-2, with D possibly matching TRBD2 (5 bases). Germline V gene data show CDR1 as DFQATT and CDR2 as SNEGSKA (reference sequence). The CDR3 length is 14 residues. V lost 0 bases and J lost 5, with 10 bases in between. The CDR3 is CSAREYPGTGELFF. The CDR3 DNA follows: TGCAGTGCTAGAGAATATCCGGGGACCGGGGAGCTGTTTTTT.

J is TRBJ1-2 and V is TRBV7-2, with D uncertain. The CDR3 extends over 15 amino acids. CDR1 SGHTA and CDR2 FQGNSA come from the germline V gene. Trimming pared 1 base from V and 0 bases from J, leaving 9 bases between. The CDR3 DNA sequence: TGTGCCAGCAGCTTAGAGGCGGGAGCTAACTATGGCTACACCTTC. Amino acid sequence: CASSLEAGANYGYTF.

This clonotype was detected many times. The chain couples TRBV20-1 to TRBJ1-2; D is perhaps TRBD1 (5 bases). CDR3 length: 13 residues. V was pared by 3 bases and J by 2 bases, with 10 bases between. CDR1 is DFQATT and CDR2 is SNEGSKA in the germline V gene (reference sequence). The DNA for the CDR3 is TGCAGTGCTAGGGGCGGGGGGAACTATGGCTACACCTTC. Its protein is CSARGGGNYGYTF.

V and J are TRBV20-1 and TRBJ1-2; weak D call: TRBD1 (5 bases). Germline CDR1 and CDR2: DFQATT and SNEGSKA (reference sequence). V dropped 7 bases and J dropped 10 bases, with 16 bases sitting between them. The CDR3 is made up of 11 amino acids. The CDR3, as DNA: TGCAGTGGGGCCAGAGATGGGGCCTACACCTTC. Translation gives CSGARDGAYTF.

This clonotype was detected a few times. The chain carries TRBV5-1 and TRBJ2-7; 7 bases agree with TRBD1. Germline CDR1 and CDR2: SGHRS and YFSETQ. This CDR3 comprises 15 residues. Trimming took 4 bases from V and 4 from J; bases not matched to a gene: 11. The CDR3 sequence is CASSPAGTAWYEQYF. Here the CDR3 DNA reads TGCGCCAGCAGCCCGGCCGGGACAGCTTGGTACGAGCAGTACTTC.

This clonotype was found many times. This chain joins TRBV7-2 and TRBJ1-1; 7 nucleotides match TRBD1. The CDR3 has 14 residues. Germline trimming cut 5 bases from V and 2 bases from J; bases unmatched to any gene: 5. The V gene's germline CDR1 is SGHTA and CDR2 FQGNSA. CDR3 loop: CASSPGQANTEAFF. In nucleotides, the CDR3 is TGTGCCAGCAGCCCCGGACAGGCCAACACTGAAGCTTTCTTT.

The V gene is TRBV19, the J gene TRBJ1-5, with D perhaps matching TRBD1 (5 bases). The ends were cut back, 1 base at V and 3 bases at J, with 7 bases in the middle. The CDR3 sequence is 14 residues long. Per germline, CDR1 LNHDA and CDR2 SQIVND (reference sequence). CDR3 sequence (DNA): TGTGCCAGTAGTATAGGGACATTCAATCAGCCCCAGCATTTT. This encodes CASSIGTFNQPQHF. The whole variable domain, remainder taken from reference TRBV19 and TRBJ1-5, is DGGITQSPKYLFRKEGQNVTLSCEQNLNHDAMYWYRQDPGQGLRLIYYSQIVNDFQKGDIAEGYSVSREKKESFPLTVTSAQKNPTAFYLCASSIGTFNQPQHFGDGTRLSIL.

Details on this clonotype: A read error may explain this, as a much larger clone is one base away. This sequence joins TRBV27 and TRBJ1-5, with D maybe TRBD1 (6 bases). The CDR3 is 15 amino acids. From germline, CDR1 is MNHEY and CDR2 SMNVEV (reference sequence). Written as DNA, the CDR3 is TGTGCCAGCAGTTTTTCGGGGGGCAGCAATCAGTCCCAACATTTT. Translated: CASSFSGGSNQSQHF.

This clonotype has more than one count but fewer than ten. The chain has TRBV19 and TRBJ1-1; no firm D call. This CDR3 spans 14 amino acids. V was clipped by 1 base and J by 5 bases, with 11 bases between them. Germline values: CDR1 LNHDA, CDR2 SQIVND (reference sequence). The CDR3 loop is CASSIGLGGTEAFF. The CDR3 DNA follows: TGTGCCAGTAGTATAGGGCTCGGAGGGACTGAAGCTTTCTTT.